These 15 T cell receptor beta chains share one sample of origin, sequenced in a study of blood T cell repertoires in COVID-19. Assay: immunoSEQ multiplex PCR; the TCRdb copy retains only in-frame clones and omits some. Of roughly 250,000 clones listed, around 90% are singletons. Sequencing used PBMCs or T cells enriched from blood (not recorded which). These receptors came from a woman aged 40 to 50 who had been exposed to COVID-19.

As for this clone: The sample has other DNA sequences that encode this CDR3 too. The chain links TRBV18 to TRBJ1-2, with D tentatively TRBD1 (5 bases). Per germline, CDR1 KGHSH and CDR2 LQKENI. The CDR3 is made up of 12 amino acids. V lost 3 bases and J lost 4, with 6 bases in between. CDR3 region: CASSPDSYGYTF. CDR3 sequence (DNA): TGTGCCAGCTCACCTGACAGCTATGGCTACACCTTC. Together with reference TRBV18 and TRBJ1-2, the CDR3 gives the full variable domain: NAGVMQNPRHLVRRRGQEARLRCSPMKGHSHVYWYRQLPEEGLKFMVYLQKENIIDESGMPKERFSAEFPKEGPSILRIQQVVRGDSAAYFCASSPDSYGYTFGSGTRLTVV.

This clone was counted a single time. This chain uses TRBV28 with TRBJ1-2; D not certain. Germline assignment: CDR1 MDHEN and CDR2 SYDVKM. The V and J ends lost 7 bases and 4 bases respectively, with 22 bases between them. The CDR3 totals 16 residues. CDR3 in amino acids: CASTSRFGDLRYGYTF. CDR3 nucleotide sequence: TGTGCCAGCACCTCTCGGTTCGGGGATTTACGCTATGGCTACACCTTC.

In this sample, this clone turned up once. This chain joins TRBV9 and TRBJ1-2; no definite D call. Germline V lookup: CDR1 SGDLS, CDR2 YYNGEE. This CDR3 has 15 residues. Trimming pared 0 bases from V and 2 bases from J, leaving 11 bases between. The CDR3 DNA follows: TGTGCCAGCAGCGTAGTCCCAGGAGGGAACTATGGCTACACCTTC. Translation: CASSVVPGGNYGYTF.

This clone was detected only once. The J gene is TRBJ2-3, the V gene TRBV7-2, with 14 positions matching TRBD2. CDR3 length: 19 residues. V shed 3 bases, J shed 5 bases, and the junction held 13 bases outside the gene matches. Per the germline V gene, CDR1 is SGHTA and CDR2 is FQGNSA. Here the CDR3 reads CASSFRLAGGPSLLDTQYF. The CDR3 coding sequence is TGTGCCAGCAGCTTCAGACTAGCGGGGGGGCCGTCCTTACTAGATACGCAGTATTTT.

The chain recombines TRBV7-3 with TRBJ2-1; the match to TRBD2 covers 12 bases. The CDR3 contains 17 residues. Per the germline V gene, CDR1 is SGHTA and CDR2 is FQGTGA. J lost 12 bases, V lost 0 bases, and 12 bases had no gene match. CDR3 amino acids: CASSLTPTSGGNLRQFF. The CDR3 nucleotides are TGTGCCAGCAGCTTAACCCCAACTAGCGGGGGGAACCTAAGGCAGTTCTTC.

A few counts support this clone. The V call is TRBV6-4, the J call TRBJ2-1; 8 nucleotides match TRBD2. The CDR3 is 14 amino acids. Germline V gene data show CDR1 as MRHNA and CDR2 as SNTAGT. V gave up 1 base and J gave up 7 bases; unmatched junction bases: 3. This CDR3 reads CASSDFGGANEQFF. In DNA, the CDR3 is TGTGCCAGCAGTGACTTCGGGGGGGCGAATGAGCAGTTCTTC.

This rearrangement joins TRBV28 to TRBJ2-1; 9 positions agree with TRBD1. The V segment lost 9 bases and the J segment 4 bases; nucleotides outside the gene matches: 7. The germline V gene encodes CDR1 MDHEN and CDR2 SYDVKM. CDR3 length: 14 residues. CDR3 loop: CASTRGQGYNEQFF. The CDR3 nucleotides are TGTGCCAGTACGAGGGGACAGGGATACAATGAGCAGTTCTTC.

The chain uses TRBV28 and TRBJ1-1; 8 positions agree with TRBD1. Germline V gives CDR1 MDHEN, CDR2 SYDVKM. The CDR3 contains 15 residues. The junction had 9 bases not matched to a gene; V was cut back by 5 bases and J by 4 bases. The CDR3 region is CASSSQGARSTEAFF. For the CDR3, the DNA is TGTGCCAGCAGTAGCCAGGGGGCTAGGAGCACTGAAGCTTTCTTT.

This clone occurred once. This sequence joins TRBV18 and TRBJ2-3, with 11 positions matching TRBD2. Germline assignment: CDR1 KGHSH and CDR2 LQKENI. The CDR3 sequence is 15 residues long. Unmatched junction bases numbered 5, after V lost 3 bases and J lost 6 bases. CDR3 sequence: CASSPTSGSKDTQYF. The CDR3 nucleotides read TGTGCCAGCTCACCTACTAGCGGGAGTAAGGATACGCAGTATTTT.

J is TRBJ1-4 and V is TRBV28; TRBD1 might be the D (5 bases). CDR1 is MDHEN and CDR2 is SYDVKM in the germline V gene. The V and J ends lost 2 bases and 7 bases respectively, with 11 bases between them. The CDR3 length is 14 residues. This chain's CDR3 is CASSLSQGIEKLFF. The CDR3 region has the DNA TGTGCCAGCAGTTTAAGTCAGGGTATTGAAAAACTGTTTTTT.

This clone occurred once. The CDR3 sequence: CASSPESTGRDYGYTF. CDR3 nucleotides: TGTGCCAGCTCACCAGAGTCAACAGGGAGGGACTATGGCTACACCTTC. The chain links TRBV18 to TRBJ1-2, with TRBD1 as a possible D gene (6 bases). V gave up 2 bases and J gave up 3 bases, with 16 bases separating them. The CDR3 runs to 16 residues. From germline, CDR1 is KGHSH and CDR2 LQKENI.

The gene calls are TRBV6-5 and TRBJ1-4; 8 bases match TRBD1. V trimming: 0 bases; J trimming: 15 bases; junction bases outside the gene matches: 9. CDR1 is MNHEY, CDR2 SVGAGI, per germline. This CDR3 is built from 14 residues. In DNA form, the CDR3 reads TGTGCCAGCAGTTACTCACTTTTGAGGGGACAGGTGTTTTTT. Amino acid sequence: CASSYSLLRGQVFF.

As to this clone: The sample holds other DNA sequences that translate to the same CDR3. This chain uses TRBV27 with TRBJ2-1; the D gene is possibly TRBD1 (6 bases). In germline, CDR1 is MNHEY, CDR2 SMNVEV (reference sequence). This CDR3 has 14 amino acids. V gave up 4 bases and J gave up 5 bases, with 12 bases separating them. The CDR3 DNA is TGTGCCAGCAGTTCAGCGGACAGAAACAATGAGCAGTTCTTC. Translation: CASSSADRNNEQFF.

The chain couples TRBV7-2 to TRBJ1-2; the match to TRBD1 covers 11 bases. The germline V gene has CDR1 SGHTA and CDR2 FQGNSA. The V gene end was trimmed by 4 bases and the J gene end by 4 bases; junction bases not matched to a gene: 5. The CDR3 has 15 residues. The CDR3 region has the DNA TGTGCCAGCAGCTCCGGGACAGGGGGGTTCTATGGCTACACCTTC. The encoded protein is CASSSGTGGFYGYTF. Supplemented by reference TRBV7-2 and TRBJ1-2, the full variable domain reads GAGVSQSPSNKVTEKGKDVELRCDPISGHTALYWYRQSLGQGLEFLIYFQGNSAPDKSGLPSDRFSAERTGGSVSTLTIQRTQQEDSAVYLCASSSGTGGFYGYTFGSGTRLTVV.

This clone occurred a few times. Other DNA sequences in the same sample also yield this CDR3. The CDR3: CASSYQIPGLAGGSQETQYF. In nucleotides, the CDR3 is TGCGCCAGCAGCTACCAGATCCCGGGACTAGCGGGGGGTTCGCAAGAGACCCAGTACTTC. The V and J genes are TRBV5-1 and TRBJ2-5; TRBD2 matches at 15 bases. The CDR3 runs to 20 residues. V lost 3 bases, J lost 2 bases, and 14 bases stayed unmatched. In germline, CDR1 is SGHRS, CDR2 YFSETQ.